This T cell receptor beta chain was identified in a study of CXCR3-negative and CXCR3-positive naive CD8 T cells. Findings and limits, study-wide: Diversity was high in both naive subsets and much lower in memory cells.

Comments on this clonotype: Its antigen remains unknown.

The germline V gene encodes CDR1 SEHNR and CDR2 FQNEAQ (reference sequence). The CDR3 is 15 residues long. Carrying UMI labels, the TRB cDNA libraries were prepared through 5' RACE. Each CDR3 protein gets one entry in TCRdb, which reprocessed the 5' RACE reads and gives no DNA. The clone table shows just over 60,000 distinct CDR3 sequences, with the ten largest holding more than 4%. Material for sequencing was naive CXCR3- CD8+ T cells from blood. Sample subset: CD45RO-CCR7+CD27+CD95- naive CD8+ T cells lacking CXCR3 (TNR3-). The receptor comes from a human donor in good health. Some clones in this sample may be carry-over from other donors' samples. The chain links TRBV7-9 to TRBJ1-1; TCRdb calls TRBD1, which cannot be checked without DNA. CDR3 loop: CASSSPDRVNTEAFF.